Listed below are T cell receptor beta chains from one sample, sequenced in a study of blood T cell repertoires in COVID-19. The repertoire was sequenced with immunoSEQ multiplex PCR; TCRdb's copy has only in-frame clones and lacks some. The table records 180,000 or so clones, approximately 85% of them present only once. Material for sequencing was peripheral blood. The receptors here all came from a woman aged 55-70 years with acute or convalescent COVID-19. The CDR3 runs from the conserved cysteine through the conserved F or W. The order of the fields is V gene, clone size, CDR3 length, J gene, D gene, CDR3 DNA, CDR3 protein. D genes are given only for firm matches. A row's size may be missing; if present it is once, few, many or a size class.

>TRBV11-2|-|15|TRBJ1-3|-
TGTGCCAGCAGCTTAGCGGGGGATACTGGAAACACCATATATTTT
CASSLAGDTGNTIYF
>TRBV19|-|14|TRBJ2-1|-
TGTGCCAGTAGGCGGCTAGCTTGGGACAATGAGCAGTTCTTC
CASRRLAWDNEQFF
>TRBV10-2|-|13|TRBJ2-1|-
TGCGCCAGCAGTGAGGGCCCTCGTAATGAGCAGTTCTTC
CASSEGPRNEQFF
>TRBV5-5|-|14|TRBJ2-2|TRBD1
TGTGCCAGCAGCTTCGGGACAGGGATCGGGGAGCTGTTTTTT
CASSFGTGIGELFF
>TRBV6-5|few|15|TRBJ1-5|-
TGTGCCAGCAGTCTCGGAGGCTTGAGTAATCAGCCCCAGCATTTT
CASSLGGLSNQPQHF
>TRBV5-6|-|14|TRBJ2-5|-
TGTGCCAGCAGGCGACAGCTTTTAGAAGAGACCCAGTACTTC
CASRRQLLEETQYF
>TRBV5-1|-|16|TRBJ1-3|TRBD1
TGCGCCAGCAGCTCCTCCCTGACAGGGTCTGGAAACACCATATATTTT
CASSSSLTGSGNTIYF
>TRBV5-1|-|14|TRBJ2-1|-
TGCGCCAGCAGCTCCGGGGTCCGATACAATGAGCAGTTCTTC
CASSSGVRYNEQFF
>TRBV10-1|-|15|TRBJ2-1|-
TGCGCCAGCAGTGCTGCTAGCAGCCCTTACAATGAGCAGTTCTTC
CASSAASSPYNEQFF
>TRBV7-8|-|15|TRBJ1-1|-
TGTGCCAGCAGCTTAGCGCAGTCAGGTATCGGTGAAGCTTTCTTT
CASSLAQSGIGEAFF
>TRBV25-1|-|15|TRBJ2-2|-
TGTGCCAGCAGTGAGCCGGGTTCGAACACCGGGGAGCTGTTTTTT
CASSEPGSNTGELFF
>TRBV2|-|13|TRBJ1-2|-
TGTGCCAGCAACTGGGACACCAACTACGGCTACACCTTC
CASNWDTNYGYTF
>TRBV7-9|-|18|TRBJ2-1|TRBD2
TGTGCCAGCAGGAGGGGACTAGCGGGAGATGGAGGTGGGAATGAGCAGTTCTTC
CASRRGLAGDGGGNEQFF
>TRBV11-2|-|12|TRBJ2-7|-
TGTGCCAGCAGCTTCAGCTCCTACGAGCAGTACTTC
CASSFSSYEQYF
>TRBV5-4|-|16|TRBJ2-1|TRBD2
TGTGCCAGCAGCTTGGGGGGACTAGCGGGGGACAATGAGCAGTTCTTC
CASSLGGLAGDNEQFF
>TRBV19|-|19|TRBJ1-1|TRBD1
TGTGCCAGTACCCCGAGGTTAGGGGACAGGGGGGCTCGTAACACTGAAGCTTTCTTT
CASTPRLGDRGARNTEAFF
>TRBV7-9|-|17|TRBJ2-1|-
TGTGCCAGCAGCCTAGCGAGACTATTTAGCTCCTACAATGAGCAGTTCTTC
CASSLARLFSSYNEQFF
>TRBV27|-|16|TRBJ1-1|-
TGTGCCAGCAAACAACAGGCCATCAGTGGGTACACTGAAGCTTTCTTT
CASKQQAISGYTEAFF
>TRBV9|-|13|TRBJ1-1|-
TGTGCCAGCAGCGTAGACGGGGGAACTGAAGCTTTCTTT
CASSVDGGTEAFF
>TRBV19|-|12|TRBJ1-2|-
TGTGCCAGTAGTCTCGGACTCCTTGGCTACACCTTC
CASSLGLLGYTF
>TRBV3-1/TRBV3-2|-|16|TRBJ2-1|-
TGTGCCAGCAGCCAAACGGGACTCCACCTCTACAATGAGCAGTTCTTC
CASSQTGLHLYNEQFF
>TRBV6-5|-|15|TRBJ2-2|TRBD2
TGTGCCAGCAGTTACTCGCGAGCGGGGACCGGGGAGCTGTTTTTT
CASSYSRAGTGELFF
>TRBV5-1|-|16|TRBJ2-1|TRBD2
TGCGCCAGCAGCTCGCGGAGGGCGGGGGGAGGCGGTGAGCAGTTCTTC
CASSSRRAGGGGEQFF
>TRBV23-1|-|16|TRBJ2-4|-
TGCGCCAGCAGTCAATCGAGAGGGTGGACCAAAAACATTCAGTACTTC
CASSQSRGWTKNIQYF
>TRBV6-4|-|18|TRBJ1-1|-
TGTGCCAGCAGCTCCACGGGAGAGAAGAGGGCAGAAAGAGATGAAGCTTTCTTT
CASSSTGEKRAERDEAFF
>TRBV15|-|13|TRBJ2-3|-
TGTGCCACCAGCACAGGAAAGTGGGATACGCAGTATTTT
CATSTGKWDTQYF
>TRBV7-6|-|14|TRBJ2-3|TRBD2
TGTGCCAGCAGCATGGGACTAGCGGGTGATACGCAGTATTTT
CASSMGLAGDTQYF
>TRBV30|-|13|TRBJ1-4|-
TGTGCCTGGAGTGCCGGGGGTAATGAAAAACTGTTTTTT
CAWSAGGNEKLFF
>TRBV7-9|-|15|TRBJ1-4|-
TGTGCCAGCAGCAGCGGACAGACAACTAATGAAAAACTGTTTTTT
CASSSGQTTNEKLFF
>TRBV19|once|15|TRBJ1-5|-
TGTGCCAGTAGTGTACAGGGCACGGTTAATCAGCCCCAGCATTTT
CASSVQGTVNQPQHF
>TRBV6-5|-|14|TRBJ1-5|-
TGTGCCAGCAGTTCTGCAGGAATGTATCAGCCCCAGCATTTT
CASSSAGMYQPQHF
>TRBV6-1|-|13|TRBJ1-5|-
TGTGCCAGCAGTGAAGCGTACCGGCAGCCCCAGCATTTT
CASSEAYRQPQHF
>TRBV27|-|16|TRBJ2-1|TRBD2
TGTGCCAGCAGTTTATCGCCCGGGAGGGCTTTCAATGAGCAGTTCTTC
CASSLSPGRAFNEQFF
>TRBV6-5|-|15|TRBJ1-2|TRBD1
TGTGCCAGCAGAAAACCGGGACAGGGGATCTATGGCTACACCTTC
CASRKPGQGIYGYTF
>TRBV19|-|15|TRBJ2-2|TRBD1
TGTGCCAGTAGTACCGGGACAGCAAACACCGGGGAGCTGTTTTTT
CASSTGTANTGELFF
>TRBV5-8|-|14|TRBJ2-7|TRBD1
TGTGCCAGCAGCTTCGACAGGGGCGGGTACGAGCAGTACTTC
CASSFDRGGYEQYF
>TRBV3-1/TRBV3-2|-|13|TRBJ1-2|-
TGTGCCAGCGGCTTAGAGGGGGTCTATGGCTACACCTTC
CASGLEGVYGYTF
>TRBV5-1|-|14|TRBJ2-5|-
TGCGCCAGCAGCTCGCCCGGGAGTAGGGAGACCCAGTACTTC
CASSSPGSRETQYF
>TRBV6-5|-|11|TRBJ2-3|-
TGTGCCAGCAGTATCTCAGATACGCAGTATTTT
CASSISDTQYF
>TRBV12-3/TRBV12-4|-|13|TRBJ2-1|-
TGTGCCAGCAGGATACAGGGTTCCCATGAGCAGTTCTTC
CASRIQGSHEQFF
>TRBV15|-|15|TRBJ1-2|-
TGTGCCACCGGCGGGCGGGCGGACGCTTTCCACGGCTACACCTTC
CATGGRADAFHGYTF
>TRBV13|once|16|TRBJ2-3|TRBD2
TGTGCCAGCAGCCCCCAGATAGCGGGCAGCACAGATACGCAGTATTTT
CASSPQIAGSTDTQYF
>TRBV28|-|12|TRBJ2-5|-
TGTGCCAGCATGGGAGGAGTAGAGACCCAGTACTTC
CASMGGVETQYF
>TRBV29-1|-|14|TRBJ2-5|-
TGCAGCGTTGGGGGCGGCCCGGGTTTTGAGACCCAGTACTTC
CSVGGGPGFETQYF
>TRBV9|-|17|TRBJ1-3|-
TGTGCCAGCAGCGTACTTCAGAACCTAGTTCCTGGAAACACCATATATTTT
CASSVLQNLVPGNTIYF
>TRBV7-2|many|12|TRBJ2-7|-
TGTGCCAGCAGCTTGAGTGGCTACGAGCAGTACTTC
CASSLSGYEQYF
>TRBV6-5|-|14|TRBJ1-1|-
TGTGCCAGCAGTTACTCGGCACAGAACACTGAAGCTTTCTTT
CASSYSAQNTEAFF
>TRBV5-1|-|14|TRBJ2-1|-
TGCGCCAGCAGCCCCCTAAATTTCGGTTATGAGCAGTTCTTC
CASSPLNFGYEQFF
>TRBV9|-|17|TRBJ1-4|TRBD1
TGTGCCAGCAGCCCACGGACAGGGGGCGAAACTAATGAAAAACTGTTTTTT
CASSPRTGGETNEKLFF
>TRBV6-5|-|15|TRBJ1-1|-
TGTGCCAGCAGTCCCGTTAAGGGCCGGGGGACTGAAGCTTTCTTT
CASSPVKGRGTEAFF
>TRBV24-1|-|17|TRBJ2-7|TRBD2
TGTGCCACCAGTGCACTAGCGGGCTTCACAATCTCCTACGAGCAGTACTTC
CATSALAGFTISYEQYF
>TRBV5-6|-|17|TRBJ2-3|-
TGTGCCAGCAGCTTTAGCACTCTGCCCGGGGTGACAGATACGCAGTATTTT
CASSFSTLPGVTDTQYF
>TRBV10-1|once|15|TRBJ2-1|TRBD2
TGCGCCAGCAGTGAGGGTAGCGGGAGAGGTAGTGAGCAGTTCTTC
CASSEGSGRGSEQFF
>TRBV30|once|11|TRBJ1-2|-
TGTGCCTGGAATCGGGATCTTGGCTACACCTTC
CAWNRDLGYTF